Each of the 25 T cell receptor beta chains below was sequenced from the same sample in a study of T cells after yellow fever vaccination. Each CDR3 protein is one row after TCRdb ran MiXCR on the 5' RACE reads. The profile shows about 580,000 distinct CDR3 sequences, around 17% of them singletons. Sequences were derived from PBMCs, sampled about 5 days after the first yellow fever vaccination. The receptors come from a man aged 18-30 years who received the YFV17D yellow fever vaccine.

V and J are TRBV28 and TRBJ2-1; D remains unclear. Trimming pared 4 bases from V and 6 bases from J, leaving 10 bases between. CDR1 and CDR2 (germline): MDHEN, SYDVKM. This CDR3 is built from 13 residues. CDR3 loop: CASSSLVSNEQFF. The CDR3 nucleotides are TGTGCCAGCAGTTCTCTAGTGAGCAATGAGCAGTTCTTC.

The sample holds a few counts of this clonotype. The chain is built from TRBV15 and TRBJ1-2; D gene uncertain. Germline V CDR1 and CDR2: LNHNV, YYDKDF (reference sequence). The CDR3 is 13 residues long. Between the trimmed V and J ends, which lost 2 bases and 0 bases, there was a span of 4 bases. The CDR3 sequence: CATSRTSNYGYTF. DNA for the CDR3: TGTGCCACCAGCAGAACCTCTAACTATGGCTACACCTTC. Variable domain in full (rest from reference TRBV15 and TRBJ1-2): DAMVIQNPRYQVTQFGKPVTLSCSQTLNHNVMYWYQQKSSQAPKLLFHYYDKDFNNEADTPDNFQSRRPNTSFCFLDIRSPGLGDTAMYLCATSRTSNYGYTFGSGTRLTVV.

This clonotype has ten or more counts. The chain is built from TRBV18 and TRBJ2-6; D remains unclear. Looked up from germline, CDR1 is KGHSH and CDR2 is LQKENI. CDR3 length: 18 residues. V gave up 1 base and J gave up 4 bases, with 17 bases separating them. CDR3 residues: CASSPLPASRSGANVLTF. CDR3 nucleotide sequence: TGTGCCAGCTCACCACTCCCGGCAAGCAGGTCGGGGGCCAACGTCCTGACTTTC. The entire variable domain, with the rest obtained from reference TRBV18 and TRBJ2-6, is as follows: NAGVMQNPRHLVRRRGQEARLRCSPMKGHSHVYWYRQLPEEGLKFMVYLQKENIIDESGMPKERFSAEFPKEGPSILRIQQVVRGDSAAYFCASSPLPASRSGANVLTFGAGSRLTVL.

The CDR3 DNA is TGTGCCAGCAGCCCAACGTGGCAAGAGACCCAGTACTTC. Translation: CASSPTWQETQYF. The chain recombines TRBV7-2 with TRBJ2-5; D is ambiguous. V lost 5 bases and J 2 bases, leaving 9 bases between the germline ends. CDR3 length equals 13 residues. CDR1 is SGHTA, CDR2 FQGNSA, per germline.

V is TRBV12-3 or TRBV12-4 and J is TRBJ1-3; D remains ambiguous. V lost 11 bases to trimming and J lost 3 bases, with 14 bases between them. CDR3 length: 13 residues. CDR3 protein: CASRGGNGNTIYF. The CDR3 DNA is TGTGCCTCGAGAGGCGGGAATGGAAACACCATATATTTT.

This clonotype has more than one count but fewer than ten. V is TRBV7-9 and J is TRBJ2-3; either TRBD1 or TRBD2 may supply D (7 bases each). Germline CDR1 reads SEHNR; CDR2 reads FQNEAQ (reference sequence). The CDR3 is 15 residues long. Trimming shortened V by 1 base and J by 4 bases, and 12 bases separated the two germline ends. CDR3 DNA sequence: TGTGCCAGCAGCTTAGTGGGGAGGGGGCCAGATACGCAGTATTTT. Translation: CASSLVGRGPDTQYF. Together with reference TRBV7-9 and TRBJ2-3, the CDR3 gives the full variable domain: DTGVSQNPRHKITKRGQNVTFRCDPISEHNRLYWYRQTLGQGPEFLTYFQNEAQLEKSRLLSDRFSAERPKGSFSTLEIQRTEQGDSAMYLCASSLVGRGPDTQYFGPGTRLTVL.

This clonotype occurred many times. The rearrangement joins TRBV5-1 to TRBJ2-2; possible D gene TRBD1, 6 bases. V lost 4 bases, J lost 0 bases, and 10 bases lay in between. The V gene's germline CDR1 is SGHRS and CDR2 YFSETQ. CDR3 size: 15 residues. The CDR3 DNA reads as TGCGCCAGCAGCGAGGACAGCCCGAACACCGGGGAGCTGTTTTTT. It codes for CASSEDSPNTGELFF.

The chain recombines TRBV29-1 with TRBJ2-7; 7 nucleotides agree with TRBD2. This CDR3 region has 13 residues. V shed 7 bases and J 0 bases; nucleotides not matched to a gene: 6. Germline lookup yields CDR1 SQVTM and CDR2 ANQGSEA. The CDR3 nucleotides are TGCAGCGGGGGGGAGGGTAGCTCCTACGAGCAGTACTTC. Translation: CSGGEGSSYEQYF.

This clonotype was observed a handful of times. J is TRBJ1-1 and V is TRBV5-6; D gene ambiguous. With 0 bases removed from V and 3 bases from J, the gap between germline ends came to 6 bases. The CDR3 spans 13 residues. The V gene's germline CDR1 is SGHDT and CDR2 YYEEEE. The CDR3 here is CASSLAVYTEAFF. DNA of the CDR3: TGTGCCAGCAGCTTGGCCGTTTACACTGAAGCTTTCTTT.

This clonotype was observed a handful of times. The rearrangement links TRBV4-3 to TRBJ2-5, with a possible D match to TRBD2 (6 bases). The length of the CDR3 is 15 residues. V was cut by 3 bases and J by 3 bases, with 14 bases left in between. CDR1 is LGHNA and CDR2 is YSLEER in the germline V gene. This CDR3 reads CASSQIGDSEETQYF. The DNA of the CDR3 is TGCGCCAGCAGCCAGATAGGGGACTCAGAAGAGACCCAGTACTTC.

The chain joins TRBV4-2 to TRBJ2-4; 7 positions agree with TRBD1. Trimming took 4 bases from V and 0 from J; bases not matched to a gene: 6. This CDR3 has 16 residues. Germline V gene data show CDR1 as LGHNA and CDR2 as YNFKEQ. The CDR3 loop is CASSLQTGIAKNIQYF. CDR3 nucleotides: TGTGCCAGCAGCCTCCAGACAGGGATAGCCAAAAACATTCAGTACTTC.

The V call is TRBV20-1, the J call TRBJ1-1, with unresolved D. The CDR3 runs 11 residues. Trimming removed 3 bases at V and 1 base at J, with 3 bases between. The V gene's germline CDR1 is DFQATT and CDR2 SNEGSKA (reference sequence). This CDR3 is CSASKNTEAFF. In DNA form, the CDR3 reads TGCAGTGCTAGTAAGAACACTGAAGCTTTCTTT.

This clonotype has only a few counts. This chain joins TRBV4-3 and TRBJ2-3; the match to TRBD2 covers 13 bases. Germline CDR1 reads LGHNA; CDR2 reads YSLEER. This CDR3 is 19 amino acids long. With V trimmed by 0 bases and J by 4 bases, 10 bases remained unmatched. The CDR3 region is CASSQDTPTSGGAADTQYF. The CDR3 DNA reads TGCGCCAGCAGCCAAGATACCCCCACTAGCGGGGGGGCAGCAGATACGCAGTATTTT.

The chain links TRBV18 to TRBJ2-3, with 12 nucleotides matching TRBD2. The length of the CDR3 is 16 residues. V lost 5 bases to trimming and J lost 1 base; unmatched junction nucleotides: 4. Germline CDR1 reads KGHSH; CDR2 reads LQKENI. The CDR3 region is CASSVGTSGRTDTQYF. The CDR3 DNA is TGTGCCAGCTCAGTCGGGACTAGCGGGCGCACAGATACGCAGTATTTT.

The gene calls are TRBV20-1 and TRBJ2-3, with D uncertain. The CDR3 consists of 14 residues. Germline V lookup: CDR1 DFQATT, CDR2 SNEGSKA (reference sequence). V lost 0 bases to trimming and J lost 2 bases, with 9 bases between them. CDR3 amino acids: CSARDLAPTDTQYF. CDR3 nucleotides: TGCAGTGCTAGAGACCTCGCTCCCACAGATACGCAGTATTTT.

This clonotype was observed a few times. The rearrangement joins TRBV4-3 to TRBJ1-2; TRBD1 aligns across 10 bases. The germline V gene encodes CDR1 LGHNA and CDR2 YSLEER. The J segment lost 8 bases and the V segment lost 0 bases, leaving 9 bases of the junction unmatched. The CDR3 contains 16 residues. As DNA, the CDR3 is TGCGCCAGCAGCCAAGAACCGTTAGGGACAGGGGAAGGCTACACCTTC. Residues: CASSQEPLGTGEGYTF.

This CDR3 is CASSEFGTGNPDTQYF. DNA for the CDR3: TGTGCCAGCAGTGAATTTGGGACAGGGAATCCAGATACGCAGTATTTT. J is TRBJ2-3 and V is TRBV2, with 9 bases aligning to TRBD1. Germline values: CDR1 SNHLY, CDR2 FYNNEI. V trimming: 2 bases; J trimming: 4 bases; junction bases outside the gene matches: 7. This CDR3 region has 16 residues.

This chain uses TRBV3-1 with TRBJ2-3, with 7 bases that match TRBD2. This CDR3 contains 15 residues. From germline, CDR1 is LGHDT and CDR2 YNNKEL (reference sequence). With 4 bases clipped from V and 4 bases from J, the junction kept 8 bases outside the gene matches. As DNA, the CDR3 is TGTGCCAGCAGCCGGACTAGAAGTTTCGCAGATACGCAGTATTTT. This gives the protein CASSRTRSFADTQYF.

This chain links TRBV14 with TRBJ2-7, with 9 bases fitting TRBD1. Germline V gives CDR1 SGHDN, CDR2 FVKESK. The CDR3 loop spans 14 amino acids. V trimming: 2 bases; J trimming: 9 bases; junction bases outside the gene matches: 8. The DNA for the CDR3 is TGTGCCAGCAGCCAACGATGGGACAGGGAGGGGCAGTACTTC. This encodes CASSQRWDREGQYF.

This clonotype came up a few times. The chain combines TRBV18 with TRBJ2-5, with D possibly matching TRBD2 (6 bases). The ends were cut back, 5 bases at V and 1 base at J, with 35 bases in the middle. From germline, CDR1 is KGHSH and CDR2 LQKENI. This CDR3 is 22 amino acids long. This CDR3 is CASSTFRGRRGAPARSQETQYF. The CDR3 DNA reads TGTGCCAGCTCAACTTTTCGGGGCCGACGCGGGGCCCCAGCGCGATCCCAAGAGACCCAGTACTTC.

The rearrangement links TRBV4-3 to TRBJ2-1, with D unclear. Trimming removed 2 bases at V and 9 bases at J, with 17 bases between. CDR3 length: 15 residues. Germline V CDR1 and CDR2: LGHNA, YSLEER. The CDR3 reads CASSQLSQTPGEQFF. CDR3 coding DNA: TGCGCCAGCAGCCAACTGTCACAGACACCCGGTGAGCAGTTCTTC.

There are a few counts of this clonotype. The chain employs TRBV5-1 and TRBJ2-6, with D possibly being TRBD1 or TRBD2 (6 bases each). Germline CDR1 SGHRS, CDR2 YFSETQ. Between the trimmed V and J ends, which lost 1 base and 1 base, there was a span of 12 bases. The CDR3 is made up of 17 amino acids. CDR3 protein: CASSLRGGGSGANVLTF. Here the CDR3 DNA reads TGCGCCAGCAGCTTGCGTGGAGGGGGGTCTGGGGCCAACGTCCTGACTTTC.

J is TRBJ2-1 and V is TRBV7-8; TRBD2 matches 15 bases. The CDR3 totals 18 residues. The germline V gene encodes CDR1 SGHVS and CDR2 FQNEAQ. V lost 4 bases to trimming and J lost 2 bases; unmatched junction nucleotides: 6. CDR3 loop: CASSSGLAGGIAYNEQFF. CDR3 nucleotide sequence: TGTGCCAGCAGCTCCGGACTAGCGGGGGGGATAGCCTACAATGAGCAGTTCTTC. The full variable domain, rest sourced from reference TRBV7-8 and TRBJ2-1, is GAGVSQSPRYKVAKRGQDVALRCDPISGHVSLFWYQQALGQGPEFLTYFQNEAQLDKSGLPSDRFFAERPEGSVSTLKIQRTQQEDSAVYLCASSSGLAGGIAYNEQFFGPGTRLTVL.

This clonotype was observed a few times. This sequence joins TRBV5-1 and TRBJ2-1; D uncertain. The germline V and J ends were trimmed by 2 bases and 2 bases, with 8 bases remaining between them. Germline lookup yields CDR1 SGHRS and CDR2 YFSETQ. The CDR3 sequence is 14 residues long. CDR3: CASSFAWAYNEQFF. The CDR3, as DNA: TGCGCCAGCAGCTTTGCATGGGCCTACAATGAGCAGTTCTTC.

In this sample, this clonotype turned up a few times. The chain joins TRBV7-8 to TRBJ1-3; D is undetermined. The germline gives CDR1 SGHVS, CDR2 FQNEAQ. Trimming pared 1 base from V and 0 bases from J, leaving 7 bases between. The CDR3 is 15 residues long. This CDR3 is CASSLDAGSGNTIYF. CDR3 coding DNA: TGTGCCAGCAGCTTAGACGCGGGCTCTGGAAACACCATATATTTT.